This T cell receptor (beta chain) was documented in a study of long-term antiretroviral therapy in people with HIV. About the study: In the earliest collections, sampling predates the 2015 immediate-ART recommendation by about a decade.

Samples were assayed with immunoSEQ v3.0 at survey level. The method was immunoSEQ multiplex PCR; TCRdb's version includes in-frame clones alone and lacks a portion of them. The sample has roughly 12,000 clones; roughly three quarters are singletons. Germline assignment: CDR1 ENHRY and CDR2 SYGVKD. Trimming took 6 bases from V and 1 from J, leaving 9 bases between them. The CDR3 spans 13 residues. The study drew at least one pre-ART and at least two post-ART PBMC samples from every donor. The study's findings and limits: ART was followed by higher diversity that remained below transplant donor controls. When set beside controls, HIV repertoires had CDR3 length ranges that were narrower.

Concerning this clone itself: Antigen unknown.

The receptor comes from a woman aged 40 to 50 with HIV. The genes are TRBV10-3 and TRBJ2-5; TRBD1 might be the D (5 bases). Material: unsorted PBMCs, obtained 0.8 years before starting antiretroviral therapy. This CDR3 reads CAISRTPQETQYF. The CDR3 DNA is TGTGCCATCAGCAGGACACCCCAAGAGACCCAGTACTTC.